This entry lists 3 T cell receptor beta chains sequenced from one sample in a study of neoadjuvant anti-PD-1 for oral cavity cancer. This table comes from immunoSEQ multiplex PCR, and its TCRdb copy is limited to in-frame clones, with some not included. The sample contains 60,000 to 75,000 clones, roughly 80% of which appear only once. The sequencing used PBMCs, collected before nivolumab (anti-PD-1) treatment. These receptors were obtained from a person aged 35 to 85 with oral cavity squamous cell carcinoma.

V and J are TRBV14 and TRBJ1-6; possibly TRBD1 for D (5 bases). The CDR3 is made up of 15 amino acids. CDR1 SGHDN and CDR2 FVKESK come from the germline V gene. V gave up 4 bases and J gave up 7 bases, with 14 bases separating them. The CDR3 bases are TGTGCCAGCAGCCTAGGACCCGGGGGGAATTCACCCCTCCACTTT. Translation gives CASSLGPGGNSPLHF.

The chain employs TRBV25-1 and TRBJ2-7; D might be TRBD2 (6 bases). The CDR3 extends over 14 amino acids. Germline CDR1 MGHDK, CDR2 SYGVNS. V was shortened by 3 bases and J by 0 bases, with 9 bases between the two germline ends. This chain's CDR3 is CASSDGGSSYEQYF. The CDR3 DNA follows: TGTGCCAGCAGTGATGGGGGGAGCTCCTACGAGCAGTACTTC.

V is TRBV4-2 and J is TRBJ2-1; either TRBD1 or TRBD2 may fit D (6 bases each). Between the trimmed V and J ends, which lost 4 bases and 1 base, there was a span of 20 bases. The germline V gene has CDR1 LGHNA and CDR2 YNFKEQ. The CDR3 is made up of 18 amino acids. CDR3 nucleotides: TGTGCCAGCAGCCCTTTAAAGGGGGGTAAAGAATCCTACAATGAGCAGTTCTTC. The encoded protein is CASSPLKGGKESYNEQFF.